A single sample is the source of the 9 T cell receptor beta chains below, sequenced in a study of blood T cell repertoires in COVID-19. Clones were sequenced by immunoSEQ multiplex PCR, and TCRdb holds only the in-frame ones, with some missing. The repertoire holds roughly 290,000 clones, with 70% to 90% as singletons. The material sequenced was peripheral blood. Source of these receptors: a woman aged 50 to 60 with active or convalescent COVID-19.

The chain joins TRBV6-4 to TRBJ2-1; 9 nucleotides line up with TRBD1. Trimming at V came to 6 bases and at J to 4 bases, leaving 4 bases not matched to a gene. Germline CDR1 and CDR2: MRHNA and SNTAGT. This CDR3 contains 14 residues. The CDR3 sequence is CASSPTGGYNEQFF. CDR3 DNA: TGTGCCAGCAGCCCGACAGGGGGTTACAATGAGCAGTTCTTC.

This sequence joins TRBV30 and TRBJ1-2; D possibly corresponds to TRBD1 (5 bases). Germline CDR1 reads GTSNPN; CDR2 reads SVGIG (reference sequence). This CDR3 comprises 12 residues. V was shortened by 3 bases and J by 2 bases, with 7 bases between the two germline ends. The CDR3 DNA sequence: TGTGCCTGGAGCGACAGCAACTATGGCTACACCTTC. It is translated as CAWSDSNYGYTF.

This chain uses TRBV5-6 with TRBJ1-2; 10 positions agree with TRBD1. Germline CDR1 is SGHDT and CDR2 is YYEEEE. The CDR3 contains 19 residues. The V segment lost 3 bases and the J segment 2 bases; nucleotides outside the gene matches: 16. CDR3 region: CASSSLDRGRVRNNYGYTF. In DNA, the CDR3 is TGTGCCAGCAGCTCGTTAGACAGGGGGCGCGTCCGGAACAACTATGGCTACACCTTC.

The rearrangement links TRBV28 to TRBJ1-2; a weak D match, TRBD1 (6 bases). The CDR3 consists of 15 residues. Germline V gene lookup returns CDR1 MDHEN and CDR2 SYDVKM. The V gene lost 2 bases and the J gene lost 8 bases, with 18 bases spanning the gap. CDR3 sequence (DNA): TGTGCCAGCAGTTTACTCCGTCGTCAGGGGTTAGGCTACACCTTC. Encoded protein: CASSLLRRQGLGYTF.

The chain combines TRBV24-1 with TRBJ1-2; TRBD1 aligns across 7 bases. The CDR3 is 18 residues long. Losses at the gene ends were 7 bases for V and 0 bases for J; bases not matched to a gene: 16. Germline CDR1 is KGHDR and CDR2 is SFDVKD. CDR3 amino acids: CATSRLTFEGGSNYGYTF. In DNA form, the CDR3 reads TGTGCCACCAGCCGCCTGACCTTCGAAGGGGGCTCTAACTATGGCTACACCTTC.

The rearrangement joins TRBV5-4 to TRBJ2-3; the D gene is possibly TRBD2 (5 bases). Germline lookup yields CDR1 SGHNT and CDR2 YYREEE (reference sequence). The CDR3 contains 14 residues. Between the trimmed V and J ends, which lost 1 base and 5 bases, there was a span of 11 bases. CDR3 in DNA: TGTGCCAGCAGCTTGCCACTAGGAGAAGATACGCAGTATTTT. This translates into CASSLPLGEDTQYF.

This chain uses TRBV15 with TRBJ1-5, with 11 bases that match TRBD1. Losses at the gene ends were 5 bases for V and 11 bases for J; bases not matched to a gene: 5. The CDR3 runs to 13 residues. CDR1 is LNHNV and CDR2 is YYDKDF in the germline V gene (reference sequence). The DNA for the CDR3 is TGTGCCACCAGCCGGACAGGGGGCAGGGCCCAGCATTTT. Translated, it gives CATSRTGGRAQHF.

This clone was counted once. This chain uses TRBV6-2 or TRBV6-3 with TRBJ2-7; 7 bases agree with TRBD1. The CDR3 spans 15 residues. J gave up 2 bases and V 6 bases, and 10 bases lay outside the gene matches. The germline V gene has CDR1 MNHEY and CDR2 SVGEGT. The DNA of the CDR3 is TGTGCCAGCAGCCGGGGCTTGACAGGGACCTACGAGCAGTACTTC. Translation: CASSRGLTGTYEQYF.

This rearrangement joins TRBV6-5 to TRBJ1-2; D unresolved. Germline CDR1 is MNHEY and CDR2 is SVGAGI. Trimming took off 5 bases at V and 7 bases at J, with 14 bases between the two ends. The CDR3 totals 13 residues. This CDR3 is CASSSSRQGGYTF. Here the CDR3 DNA reads TGTGCCAGCAGTAGCTCCCGACAAGGTGGCTACACCTTC.